This T cell receptor (beta chain) was identified during a study of identical twins. TCRdb called the 5' RACE reads again in MiXCR, with one record for every CDR3 protein. The sample includes 520,000 or so distinct CDR3 sequences, less than 25% of them seen just once. Trimming took 3 bases from V and 8 from J; bases not matched to a gene: 9. The V gene's germline CDR1 is DFQATT and CDR2 SNEGSKA (reference sequence). CDR3 length equals 14 residues. These same records also appear under a second study, on T cells expressing NK-cell markers. That source notes: Underlying the TCR beta repertoires were sorted CD3+CD56+NKG2C+, CD3+CD56+NKG2C- and CD3+CD56-NKG2C+ T cells.

V gene TRBV20-1 combines with J gene TRBJ2-1; 8 positions match TRBD2. The sequence was obtained from a woman between 18 and 29 years old in good health. Input material: CD4+ T cells sorted from blood. The CDR3 here is CSASTGGTRDEQFF. The DNA for the CDR3 is TGCAGTGCTAGTACGGGAGGGACTAGGGATGAGCAGTTCTTC.